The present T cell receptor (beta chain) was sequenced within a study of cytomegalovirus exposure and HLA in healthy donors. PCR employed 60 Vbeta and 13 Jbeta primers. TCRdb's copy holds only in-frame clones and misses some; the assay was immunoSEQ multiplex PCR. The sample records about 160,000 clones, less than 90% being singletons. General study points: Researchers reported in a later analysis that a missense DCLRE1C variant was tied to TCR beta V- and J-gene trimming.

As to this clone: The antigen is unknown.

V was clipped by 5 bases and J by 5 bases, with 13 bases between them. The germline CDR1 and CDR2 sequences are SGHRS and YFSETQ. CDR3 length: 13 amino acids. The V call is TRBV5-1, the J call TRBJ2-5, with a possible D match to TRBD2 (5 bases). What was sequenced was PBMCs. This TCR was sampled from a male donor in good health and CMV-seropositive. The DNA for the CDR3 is TGCGCCAGCAGTAGCGTGGTGGCGGAGACCCAGTACTTC. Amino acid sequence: CASSSVVAETQYF.